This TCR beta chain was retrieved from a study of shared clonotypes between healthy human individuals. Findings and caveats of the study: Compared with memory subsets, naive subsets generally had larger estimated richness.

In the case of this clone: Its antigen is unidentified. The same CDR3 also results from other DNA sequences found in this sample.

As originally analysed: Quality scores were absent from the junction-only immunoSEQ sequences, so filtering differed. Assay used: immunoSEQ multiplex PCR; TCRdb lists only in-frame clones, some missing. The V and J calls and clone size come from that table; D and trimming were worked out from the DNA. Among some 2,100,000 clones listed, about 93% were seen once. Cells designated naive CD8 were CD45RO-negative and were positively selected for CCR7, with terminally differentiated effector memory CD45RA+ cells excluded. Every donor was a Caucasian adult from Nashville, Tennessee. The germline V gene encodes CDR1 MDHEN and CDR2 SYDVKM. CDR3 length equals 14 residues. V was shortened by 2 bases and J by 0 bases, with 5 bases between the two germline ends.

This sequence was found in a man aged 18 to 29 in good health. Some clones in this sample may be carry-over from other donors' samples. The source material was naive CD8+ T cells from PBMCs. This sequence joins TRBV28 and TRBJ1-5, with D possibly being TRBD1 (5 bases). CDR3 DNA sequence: TGTGCCAGCAGTTTAAGGGGTAGCAATCAGCCCCAGCATTTT. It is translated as CASSLRGSNQPQHF.